This T cell receptor beta chain came from a study of blood T cells in healthy people across ages. On this clonotype: Germline is not matched at one junction end, which may reflect a read error.

It was with a sample-barcoded 5' primer and a J-beta primer mix that a second PCR of roughly 6 to 12 cycles was run. TCRdb redid the calling of the 5' RACE reads with MiXCR, one entry per CDR3 protein. Of 1.5 million to 1.8 million distinct CDR3 sequences in the sample, around 40% were seen once. Germline CDR1 SGHTA, CDR2 FQGNSA. This CDR3 comprises 14 residues. The chain combines TRBV7-2 with TRBJ2-7; 7 bases agree with TRBD2. This receptor was identified in a woman under 30 in good health. Sequencing was done on a sample of blood. The CDR3 nucleotides read TGTGCCGGCAGGGCCGGGACTAAAATATACGAGCAGTACTTC. Translation gives CAGRAGTKIYEQYF.